This TCR beta chain was identified during a study of T-cell memory formation after mild COVID-19 (dated by TCRdb to the early 2020s). Regarding the study in general: Most TCR sequence clusters were specific to one of the two donors. T-cell clones expanding and contracting after mild COVID-19 in a couple of donors were tracked by longitudinal TCRalpha and TCRbeta repertoire sequencing. Two young, previously healthy adult volunteers, one female and one male, were included in the cohort.

Ficoll-Paque density gradient centrifugation was used to isolate PBMCs. This clonotype has more than one count but fewer than ten. Its antigen is not yet known. No base-level quality is on record; no much larger clone is a single base apart. Study-wide findings and limitations: Contracting CD4+ clones appeared mostly in the CM and EM memory subsets, whereas CD8+ clones were enriched in EMRA. Whether the second-wave clones peaking on day 37 were SARS-CoV-2 specific was not confirmed. Only two mild cases were covered by the study, and larger cohorts that include severe cases with pre-infection samples were considered necessary. Some responding clones were detected in pre-infection memory, which suggested that pre-existing cross-reactive memory T cells had joined the SARS-CoV-2 response. From day 15 to 85, contracting clones showed balanced CD4/CD8 phenotypes, whereas a second wave of clones that expanded from day 15 to 37 leaned towards CD4+.

The data were produced on an Illumina NovaSeq 6000. TCRalpha and TCRbeta cDNA libraries were built by 5'RACE with constant-segment primers, adding sample barcodes and unique molecular identifiers. Trizol reagent was used to extract RNA from every sample. Library amplification was performed in two PCR steps, and a second sample barcode and Illumina TruSeq adapters were introduced in the second step. Sequencing of the libraries was done on an Illumina NovaSeq, producing 2 x 150 bp paired-end reads. The paper's processing steps were these. Reads were demultiplexed and collapsed into UMI-guided consensus sequences with migec v1.2.7. Using mixcr v2.1.11, UMI consensuses were aligned to TRA and TRB V and J templates and then assembled into clonotypes. Clonotypes were classified as expanded or contracted when called significant by both edgeR and NoisET, with noise models trained on biological replicates. For edgeR calls, a false discovery rate-adjusted p below 0.01 and a log2 fold-change threshold of 1 were applied. As an exploratory analysis of dynamics, PCA with hierarchical clustering was applied to max-normalized trajectories of the 1000 most abundant clonotypes. The CD4 or CD8 phenotype of responding clones was assigned using the separately sequenced CD4+ and CD8+ repertoires. TCRdb trimmed public reads at Q25 via fastp, called clones via MiXCR and kept in-frame beta chains. A single entry per CDR3 protein holds the most common genes and DNA from its merged rows. TCRdb's processing, not the authors', yielded these V and J calls. Within this sample are hundreds of thousands of distinct CDR3 sequences, with about 20% of them counted one time only. About 8.2% of the sample is in the top ten clones.

The sample comprised PBMCs or a T cell subset sorted from them (not recorded which). The TCR was taken from an adult woman who had mild COVID-19 (a few samples of this study predate the infection). The sample titles of this study are shuffled in the database, so cell type and time point are left out; the donor was told from shared clones.

The CDR3 sequence is CASSKFRRVSYNEQFF. The nucleotides read TGTGCCAGCAGTAAATTCCGGAGGGTCTCCTACAATGAGCAGTTCTTC. The receptor chain draws on TRBV6-2 or TRBV6-3 and TRBJ2-1; D gene: possibly TRBD2, on 6 matching bases. Including the terminal cysteine and phenylalanine, the CDR3 comprises 16 residues. Kept here is only the CDR3 DNA, which spans 48 bases and is read in frame from base 1. As encoded in the germline V gene, CDR1 is MNHEY while CDR2 is SVGEGT. V is clipped by 5 bases and J by 0 bases, and the sequence between their germline boundaries is 14 bases long.